These T cell receptor beta chains were read from a single sample in a study of blood T cell repertoires in COVID-19. Some clones are missing from TCRdb's copy, which holds only in-frame ones; the method was immunoSEQ multiplex PCR. The sample shows about 110,000 clones, approximately 83% of them seen only once. The specimen sequenced was peripheral blood. All receptors derive from a woman aged 65 to 85 with acute or convalescent COVID-19. The CDR3 runs from the conserved cysteine through the conserved F or W. A D gene is named only where the DNA matches it firmly. Some rows have no size entry. The others give once, few or many, or a class for an expanded clone.

clone size,V gene,D gene,J gene,CDR3 protein,CDR3 DNA
once,TRBV27,-,TRBJ2-2,CASSPRQTTGHGELFF,TGTGCCAGCAGTCCACGACAAACCACAGGACACGGGGAGCTGTTTTTT
-,TRBV5-1,TRBD1,TRBJ1-1,CASSSQGAAEAFF,TGCGCCAGCAGCTCCCAGGGGGCCGCTGAAGCTTTCTTT
-,TRBV7-8,TRBD1,TRBJ1-2,CASSLGAGGARGYTF,TGTGCCAGCAGCTTAGGAGCAGGGGGCGCGAGGGGCTACACCTTC
-,TRBV2,TRBD1,TRBJ2-1,CALWGQGPYNEQFF,TGTGCCCTCTGGGGACAGGGGCCATACAATGAGCAGTTCTTC
-,TRBV3-1/TRBV3-2,-,TRBJ1-5,CASSQGGGQPQHF,TGTGCCAGCAGCCAAGGGGGGGGCCAGCCCCAGCATTTT
-,TRBV18,-,TRBJ1-1,CASSPLSTEAFF,TGTGCCAGCTCACCACTGAGCACTGAAGCTTTCTTT
-,TRBV9,-,TRBJ2-2,CASRQGSNTGELFF,TGTGCCAGCAGACAGGGATCGAACACCGGGGAGCTGTTTTTT
-,TRBV11-2,-,TRBJ1-1,CASTIGGGPRHTEAFF,TGTGCCAGCACCATAGGGGGGGGCCCCCGGCACACTGAAGCTTTCTTT
few,TRBV4-1,-,TRBJ1-6,CASNPGHEEYNSPLHF,TGCGCCAGCAACCCGGGACATGAAGAGTATAATTCACCCCTCCACTTT
-,TRBV11-2,TRBD1,TRBJ2-2,CASSSGQGATGELFF,TGTGCCAGCAGCTCTGGACAGGGGGCTACCGGGGAGCTGTTTTTT
-,TRBV7-3,TRBD1,TRBJ1-2,CASSQPGQGRDGYTF,TGTGCCAGCAGCCAACCGGGACAGGGTAGGGATGGCTACACCTTC
-,TRBV2,-,TRBJ2-5,CASRASGTQETQYF,TGTGCCAGCAGGGCTTCCGGGACACAAGAGACCCAGTACTTC
-,TRBV6-5,TRBD1,TRBJ1-6,CASRGDRDLKALHF,TGTGCCAGCAGGGGGGACAGGGACCTCAAGGCCCTCCACTTT
-,TRBV5-1,TRBD1,TRBJ1-2,CASSLGRGVDGYTF,TGCGCCAGCAGCTTGGGCAGGGGGGTTGATGGCTACACCTTC
-,TRBV10-2,TRBD2,TRBJ2-1,CASSAILAGGPNEQFF,TGCGCCAGCAGTGCAATACTAGCGGGAGGGCCGAATGAGCAGTTCTTC
-,TRBV6-1,-,TRBJ2-7,CASSEGANRRSYEQYF,TGTGCCAGCAGTGAGGGGGCGAACCGTAGGTCCTACGAGCAGTACTTC
-,TRBV19,TRBD1,TRBJ2-5,CASPRIWTGMKTQYF,TGTGCCAGTCCCCGAATCTGGACAGGAATGAAGACCCAGTACTTC
few,TRBV4-1,TRBD1,TRBJ1-4,CASNIGQGGEKLFF,TGCGCCAGCAACATAGGACAGGGGGGTGAAAAACTGTTTTTT
-,TRBV28,-,TRBJ1-5,CASAGGNQPQHF,TGTGCCAGCGCGGGAGGTAACCAGCCCCAGCATTTT
-,TRBV29-1,-,TRBJ2-5,CSVILAISGRLLYQETQYF,TGCAGCGTTATTTTGGCCATAAGCGGTCGACTTCTGTACCAAGAGACCCAGTACTTC
-,TRBV30,-,TRBJ2-1,CAWSVGVGEQFF,TGTGCCTGGAGTGTCGGGGTCGGTGAGCAGTTCTTC
-,TRBV9,-,TRBJ1-2,CASSDKQRHGYTF,TGTGCCAGCAGCGACAAACAGAGACATGGCTACACCTTC
-,TRBV7-9,TRBD2,TRBJ2-1,CASRPAGALYNEQFF,TGTGCCAGCAGGCCAGCGGGGGCTTTATACAATGAGCAGTTCTTC
-,TRBV9,-,TRBJ2-3,CASSATDTQYF,TGTGCCAGCAGCGCTACAGATACGCAGTATTTT
few,TRBV4-3,-,TRBJ2-1,CASSREWTSGEQFF,TGCGCCAGCAGCCGAGAATGGACTTCTGGTGAGCAGTTCTTC
-,TRBV2,-,TRBJ1-4,CASYRAGNEKLFF,TGTGCCAGTTACAGGGCGGGTAATGAAAAACTGTTTTTT
-,TRBV7-9,-,TRBJ1-5,CASSLAEANQPQHF,TGTGCCAGCAGCTTAGCGGAGGCCAATCAGCCCCAGCATTTT
-,TRBV2,-,TRBJ1-5,CASSPQGRGQPQHF,TGTGCCAGCAGTCCACAGGGTAGGGGACAGCCCCAGCATTTT
once,TRBV10-3,TRBD2,TRBJ2-1,CAISESGTSGSYNEQFF,TGTGCCATCAGTGAGTCTGGTACTAGCGGCTCCTACAATGAGCAGTTCTTC
few,TRBV5-4,-,TRBJ2-3,CASSLTGDGTDTQYF,TGTGCCAGCAGCTTGACGGGAGATGGCACAGATACGCAGTATTTT
-,TRBV10-2,-,TRBJ1-5,CASSEALRAQHQPQHF,TGCGCCAGCAGTGAGGCTCTGAGGGCGCAGCATCAGCCCCAGCATTTT
-,TRBV7-3,TRBD1,TRBJ1-6,CASSPPDRYNSPLHF,TGTGCCAGCAGCCCCCCGGACAGGTATAATTCACCCCTCCACTTT
once,TRBV24-1,TRBD2,TRBJ2-1,CATSDSIRGGAGNEQFF,TGTGCCACCAGTGATTCGATTCGCGGGGGGGCTGGCAATGAGCAGTTCTTC
few,TRBV18,-,TRBJ1-6,CASSPTSSYNSPLHF,TGTGCCAGCTCACCAACAAGCTCCTATAATTCACCCCTCCACTTT
-,TRBV19,-,TRBJ1-5,CASRGIRTSQKDSNQPQHF,TGTGCCAGTAGGGGCATCCGCACATCCCAGAAAGATAGCAATCAGCCCCAGCATTTT
-,TRBV5-5,TRBD1,TRBJ2-3,CASSPGQSGGTDTQYF,TGTGCCAGCAGCCCGGGACAGTCTGGAGGCACAGATACGCAGTATTTT
-,TRBV7-2,TRBD2,TRBJ2-1,CASSLGLASGGRNEQFF,TGTGCCAGCAGCTTAGGGCTCGCTAGCGGGGGTCGGAATGAGCAGTTCTTC
-,TRBV19,TRBD1,TRBJ2-3,CASSITSTGAADTQYF,TGTGCCAGTAGTATCACCTCGACAGGGGCCGCAGATACGCAGTATTTT
-,TRBV6-5,TRBD1,TRBJ1-4,CATTRDRGNEKLFF,TGTGCCACCACGAGGGACAGGGGGAATGAAAAACTGTTTTTT
-,TRBV11-2,TRBD2,TRBJ2-3,CASSPRAGGPPHTQYF,TGTGCCAGCAGCCCTCGAGCGGGAGGGCCCCCTCATACGCAGTATTTT
-,TRBV4-1,-,TRBJ1-4,CASTTGLGNEKLFF,TGCGCCAGCACCACAGGTTTGGGTAATGAAAAACTGTTTTTT
-,TRBV9,TRBD2,TRBJ2-5,CASSAGLAEETQYF,TGTGCCAGCAGCGCGGGACTAGCAGAAGAGACCCAGTACTTC
-,TRBV5-6,-,TRBJ2-1,CASSWWSSYNEQFF,TGTGCCAGCAGCTGGTGGAGCTCCTACAATGAGCAGTTCTTC
-,TRBV21-1,-,TRBJ2-7,CASPQRRGTYEQYF,TGTGCCAGCCCCCAGCGTCGGGGGACCTACGAGCAGTACTTC
-,TRBV5-1,TRBD2,TRBJ2-2,CASSPQGAGASGGELFF,TGCGCCAGCAGCCCCCAAGGAGCGGGAGCTTCGGGCGGGGAGCTGTTTTTT
few,TRBV11-2,TRBD1,TRBJ2-2,CASSRDRNTGELFF,TGTGCCAGCAGCCGGGACAGAAACACCGGGGAGCTGTTTTTT
-,TRBV6-5,-,TRBJ1-5,CASSPRDSNQPQHF,TGTGCCAGCAGCCCGAGGGATAGCAATCAGCCCCAGCATTTT
-,TRBV9,TRBD1,TRBJ2-7,CASSSTGRGYEQYF,TGTGCCAGCAGTTCGACAGGGAGAGGCTACGAGCAGTACTTC
-,TRBV30,TRBD1,TRBJ1-5,CAWSKNRGNQPQHF,TGTGCCTGGAGTAAGAACAGGGGGAATCAGCCCCAGCATTTT
-,TRBV19,TRBD1,TRBJ1-2,CASSIGTGNYGYTF,TGTGCCAGTAGTATAGGGACAGGGAACTATGGCTACACCTTC
-,TRBV29-1,-,TRBJ1-1,CSVRTGGEAFF,TGCAGCGTTCGGACGGGAGGAGAAGCTTTCTTT
-,TRBV11-3,-,TRBJ2-5,CASSSFRPLETQYF,TGTGCCAGCAGCTCCTTCAGGCCCTTGGAGACCCAGTACTTC
-,TRBV6-6,TRBD2,TRBJ2-2,CASRDSGRRTGELFF,TGTGCCAGCAGAGATAGCGGGAGGAGGACCGGGGAGCTGTTTTTT